This T cell receptor beta chain came from a study of identical twins. All donors were healthy Caucasians. Study outcomes and limitations: Low generation probability was overrepresented in out-of-frame alpha sequences shared by twins. Possibly, invariant MAIT and iNKT cells partly confounded zero-insertion analyses.

There are 15 residues in the CDR3. The germline V gene encodes CDR1 SGHRS and CDR2 YFSETQ. The germline V and J ends were trimmed by 2 bases and 4 bases, with 14 bases remaining between them. This clonotype was picked up many times. Its antigen is not identified. One entry per CDR3 protein results from TCRdb running MiXCR on the 5' RACE reads. The sample lists about 660,000 distinct CDR3 sequences; around 8.6% were seen once. These records were also assigned to another study, of yellow fever vaccine responses in identical twins.

This chain links TRBV5-1 with TRBJ2-3; possible D gene TRBD2, 6 bases. The material sequenced was PBMCs. The sequence was obtained from a woman aged 18-35 years in good health. The CDR3 DNA reads TGCGCCAGCAGCTTAGGAACTTCTAGCGCAGATACGCAGTATTTT. Its translation: CASSLGTSSADTQYF.